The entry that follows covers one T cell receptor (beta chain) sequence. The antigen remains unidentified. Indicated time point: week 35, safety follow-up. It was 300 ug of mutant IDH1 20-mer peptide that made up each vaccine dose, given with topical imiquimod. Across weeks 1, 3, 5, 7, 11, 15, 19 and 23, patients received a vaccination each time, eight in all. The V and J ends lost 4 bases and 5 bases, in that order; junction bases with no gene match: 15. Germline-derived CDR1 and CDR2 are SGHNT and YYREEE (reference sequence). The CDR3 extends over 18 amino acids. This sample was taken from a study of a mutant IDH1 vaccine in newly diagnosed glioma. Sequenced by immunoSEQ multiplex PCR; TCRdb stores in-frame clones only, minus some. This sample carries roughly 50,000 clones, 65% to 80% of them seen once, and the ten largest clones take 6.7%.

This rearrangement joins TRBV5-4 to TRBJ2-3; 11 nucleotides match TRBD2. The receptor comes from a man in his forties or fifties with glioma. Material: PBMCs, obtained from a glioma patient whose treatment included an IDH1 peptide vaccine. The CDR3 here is CASSLGGGSGGAKDTQYF. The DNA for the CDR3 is TGTGCCAGCAGCCTTGGGGGCGGTAGCGGGGGGGCGAAAGATACGCAGTATTTT.